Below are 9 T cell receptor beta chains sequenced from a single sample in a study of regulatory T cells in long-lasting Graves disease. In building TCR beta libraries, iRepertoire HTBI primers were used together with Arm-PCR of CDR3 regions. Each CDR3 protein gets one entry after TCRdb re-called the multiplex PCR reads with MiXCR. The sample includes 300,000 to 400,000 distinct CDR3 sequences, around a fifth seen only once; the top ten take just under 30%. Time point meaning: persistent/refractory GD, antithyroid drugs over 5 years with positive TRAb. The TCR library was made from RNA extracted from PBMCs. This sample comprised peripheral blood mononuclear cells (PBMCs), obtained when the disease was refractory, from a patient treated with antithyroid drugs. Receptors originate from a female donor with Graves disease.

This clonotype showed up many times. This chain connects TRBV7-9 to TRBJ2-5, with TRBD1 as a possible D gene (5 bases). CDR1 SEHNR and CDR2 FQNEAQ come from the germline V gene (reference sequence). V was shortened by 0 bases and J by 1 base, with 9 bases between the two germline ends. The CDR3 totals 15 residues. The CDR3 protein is CASSLAGRAQETQYF. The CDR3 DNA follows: TGTGCCAGCAGCTTAGCGGGCAGGGCCCAAGAGACCCAGTACTTC.

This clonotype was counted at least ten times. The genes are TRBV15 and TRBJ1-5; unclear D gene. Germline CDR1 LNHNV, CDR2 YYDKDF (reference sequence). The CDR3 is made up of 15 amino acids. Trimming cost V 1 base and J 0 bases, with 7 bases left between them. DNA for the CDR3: TGTGCCACCAGCAGAGGGTCAGTTAGCAATCAGCCCCAGCATTTT. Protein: CATSRGSVSNQPQHF.

The DNA for the CDR3 is TGTGCCAGTGCCGACAGCTTCCAAGAGACCCAGTACTTC. Residues: CASADSFQETQYF. The chain joins TRBV19 to TRBJ2-5; TRBD1 might be the D (5 bases). V lost 8 bases and J 1 base, leaving 11 bases between the germline ends. This CDR3 contains 13 residues. From germline, CDR1 is LNHDA and CDR2 SQIVND (reference sequence).

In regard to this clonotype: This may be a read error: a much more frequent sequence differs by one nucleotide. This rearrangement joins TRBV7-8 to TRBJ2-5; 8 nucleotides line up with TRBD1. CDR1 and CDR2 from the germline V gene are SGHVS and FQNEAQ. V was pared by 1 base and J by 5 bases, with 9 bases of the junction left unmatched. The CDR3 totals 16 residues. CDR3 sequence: CASSLGLTGDGETQYF. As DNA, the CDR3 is TGTGCCAGCAGCTTAGGCCTGACAGGGGATGGGGAGACCCAGTACTTC.

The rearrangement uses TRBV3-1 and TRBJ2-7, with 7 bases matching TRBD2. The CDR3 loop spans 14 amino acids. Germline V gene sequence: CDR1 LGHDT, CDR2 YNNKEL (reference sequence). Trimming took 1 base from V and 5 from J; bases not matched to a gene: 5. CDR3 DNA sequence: TGTGCCAGCAGCCAAGCCCTAGCGGACCACGAGCAGTACTTC. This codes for CASSQALADHEQYF.

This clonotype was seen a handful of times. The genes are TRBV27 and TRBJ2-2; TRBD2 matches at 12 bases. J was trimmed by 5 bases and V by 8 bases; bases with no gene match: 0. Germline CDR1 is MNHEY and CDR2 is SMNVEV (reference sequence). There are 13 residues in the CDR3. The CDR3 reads CASGTSGTGELFF. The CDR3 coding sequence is TGTGCCAGCGGGACTAGCGGGACCGGGGAGCTGTTTTTT.

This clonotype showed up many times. In nucleotides, the CDR3 is TGTGCCAGCACCTCACATGGACCAAATGAAAAACTGTTTTTT. Residues: CASTSHGPNEKLFF. V gene TRBV28 combines with J gene TRBJ1-4, with D hard to call. There are 14 residues in the CDR3. The germline gives CDR1 MDHEN, CDR2 SYDVKM. Trimming shortened V by 7 bases and J by 5 bases, and 14 bases separated the two germline ends.

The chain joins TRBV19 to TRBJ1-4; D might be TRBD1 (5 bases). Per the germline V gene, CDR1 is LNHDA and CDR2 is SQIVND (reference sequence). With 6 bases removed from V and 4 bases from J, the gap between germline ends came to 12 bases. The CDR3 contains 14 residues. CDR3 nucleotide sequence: TGTGCCAGTAGCAGAGGGGTCCATAATGAAAAACTGTTTTTT. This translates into CASSRGVHNEKLFF.

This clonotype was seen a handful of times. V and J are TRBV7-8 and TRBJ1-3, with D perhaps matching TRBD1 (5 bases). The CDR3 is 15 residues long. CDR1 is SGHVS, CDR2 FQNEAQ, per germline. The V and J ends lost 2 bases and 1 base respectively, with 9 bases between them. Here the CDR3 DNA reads TGTGCCAGCAGCTTACCGCAGGGATCTGGAAACACCATATATTTT. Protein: CASSLPQGSGNTIYF.